This T cell receptor beta chain was sequenced for a study of T cells in women clearing cervical HPV infection. Findings and caveats of the study: CIN3+ cases had significantly higher TCR repertoire richness than controls, but evenness did not differ. Cases carried less TRBV6-7 than controls: approximately 0.1% versus 0.16%.

HPV was found by MY09/MY11 PCR and dot-blot genotyping. Using immunoSEQ multiplex PCR, the repertoire was profiled, and TCRdb retains in-frame clones only, with some absent. The sample has more than 15,000 clones, and its top ten clones hold around 10%. The V gene's germline CDR1 is DFQATT and CDR2 SNEGSKA (reference sequence). Trimming pared 3 bases from V and 6 bases from J, leaving 8 bases between. The CDR3 has 11 residues. Note on this clone: Its antigen is currently unknown. Coverage ceases 3 residues before the CDR3 finishes, and the germline J gene fills in the end.

This sequence originates from a woman between 18 and 70 years old with a cervical HPV16 infection that either progressed to CIN3+ or cleared (not recorded which). Input material: blood buffy coat. V is TRBV20-1 and J is TRBJ1-2; tentative D call: TRBD1 (5 bases). CDR3 loop: CSARLGDGYTF. Incomplete CDR3 DNA: TGCAGTGCTAGGTTAGGGGATGGC.